Many counts were recorded for the clone carrying this TCR beta chain. Its specificity is not known. The CDR3 runs 12 residues. The V gene's germline CDR1 is MDHEN and CDR2 SYDVKM. V gave up 7 bases and J gave up 5 bases, with 11 bases separating them. This sample stems from a study of T cells in Graves' hyperthyroidism and ophthalmopathy. Broader study findings: Stable hyperthyroidism was told apart from ophthalmopathy by a model built on 13 V-J features. Also found in blood were most expanded thyroid clonotypes above 0.001.

TCR beta CDR3 sequences were amplified from RNA transcripts. HTBI primers were employed in a first-round RT-PCR of the TCR CDR3. From the multiplex PCR reads, TCRdb called clonotypes with MiXCR, one entry per CDR3 protein. The sample shows 340,000 or so distinct CDR3 sequences, 16% of them seen only once. These patients, aged 18 to 65, had recently diagnosed hyperthyroidism lasting under 2 months. Patients were excluded for uncontrolled infection, other autoimmune disease, pregnancy or lactation. The sequence was obtained from a man between 25 and 39 years old with Graves' hyperthyroidism. The chain couples TRBV28 to TRBJ2-5; perhaps TRBD1 as D (6 bases). The sequenced sample consisted of blood. The CDR3 DNA reads as TGTGCCAGCAAGGGGGATTCGGAGACCCAGTACTTC. Residues: CASKGDSETQYF.